The present T cell receptor (beta chain) was sequenced within a study of a mutant IDH1 vaccine in newly diagnosed glioma. Across the whole study: Vaccination began 4-6 weeks post radiotherapy alone, or with temozolomide cycles. Earlier therapy was either radiotherapy, temozolomide, or both, and most got both. Study-wide results and caveats: Evidence of vaccine-induced immune responses was documented in approximately 93% of patients.

Noted time point: week 11, during vaccination. Vaccinated patients received 300 ug of mutant IDH1 20-mer peptide per dose, with topical imiquimod. New WHO grade 3 or 4 astrocytomas that were IDH1-mutant and ATRX-lost had been found in donors. The table lists this clone with a few counts. Its antigen is not identified. Germline V gene sequence: CDR1 SNHLY, CDR2 FYNNEI. V shed 4 bases and J shed 5 bases, with 15 bases lying between them. The CDR3 runs 15 residues. Clones were read by immunoSEQ multiplex PCR, and TCRdb kept only the in-frame ones, dropping some. This table has about 21,000 clones, roughly 86% appearing once.

The source material was PBMCs, sampled from a glioma patient whose treatment included an IDH1 peptide vaccine. The chain employs TRBV2 and TRBJ2-1; a possible D gene is TRBD1 (6 bases). The sequence came from a middle-aged woman with glioma. The CDR3 coding sequence is TGTGCCAGCAGTGGCTTGGACAGAGGGGACAATGAGCAGTTCTTC. Its protein product is CASSGLDRGDNEQFF.